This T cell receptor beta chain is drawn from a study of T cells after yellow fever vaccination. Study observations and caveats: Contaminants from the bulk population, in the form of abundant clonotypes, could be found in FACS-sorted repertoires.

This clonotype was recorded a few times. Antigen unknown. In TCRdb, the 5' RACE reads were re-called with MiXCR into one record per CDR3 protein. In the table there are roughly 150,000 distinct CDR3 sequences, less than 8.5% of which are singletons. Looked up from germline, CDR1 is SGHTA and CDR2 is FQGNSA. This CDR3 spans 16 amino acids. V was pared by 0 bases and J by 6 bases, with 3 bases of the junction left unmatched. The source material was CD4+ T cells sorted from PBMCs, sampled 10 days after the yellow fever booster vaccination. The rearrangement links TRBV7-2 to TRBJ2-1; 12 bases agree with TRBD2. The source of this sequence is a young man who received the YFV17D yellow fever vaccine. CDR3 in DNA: TGTGCCAGCAGCTTAGCGCCACTAGCGGGAGGCAATGAGCAGTTCTTC. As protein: CASSLAPLAGGNEQFF.